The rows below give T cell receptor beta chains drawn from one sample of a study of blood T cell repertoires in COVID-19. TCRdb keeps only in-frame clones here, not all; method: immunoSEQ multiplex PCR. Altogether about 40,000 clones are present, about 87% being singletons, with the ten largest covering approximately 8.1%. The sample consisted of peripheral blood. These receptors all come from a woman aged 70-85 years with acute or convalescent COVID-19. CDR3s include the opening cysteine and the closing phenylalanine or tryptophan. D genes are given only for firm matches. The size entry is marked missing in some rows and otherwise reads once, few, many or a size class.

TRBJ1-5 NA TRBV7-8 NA CASSLAIGAQHF TGTGCCAGCAGCTTAGCTATCGGGGCCCAGCATTTT
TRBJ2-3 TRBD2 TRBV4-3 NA CASSHLAGGRGNGSDTQYF TGCGCCAGCAGCCACCTAGCGGGGGGGCGGGGAAACGGTTCTGATACGCAGTATTTT
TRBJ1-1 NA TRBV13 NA CASSLSGMSTEAFF TGTGCCAGCAGCTTATCGGGGATGAGCACTGAAGCTTTCTTT
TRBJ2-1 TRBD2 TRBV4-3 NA CASSQAGGGYNEQFF TGCGCCAGCAGCCAAGCGGGAGGAGGTTACAATGAGCAGTTCTTC
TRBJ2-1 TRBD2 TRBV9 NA CASSVGTIGGNEQFF TGTGCCAGCAGCGTAGGGACCATCGGGGGGAATGAGCAGTTCTTC
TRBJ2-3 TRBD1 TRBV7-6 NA CASSLGYRGTDTQYF TGTGCCAGCAGCTTAGGGTACAGGGGAACAGATACGCAGTATTTT
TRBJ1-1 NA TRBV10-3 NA CASQGNTEAFF TGTGCCTCACAGGGAAACACTGAAGCTTTCTTT
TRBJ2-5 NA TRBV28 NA CASSRGLETQYF TGTGCCAGCAGCCGAGGGCTAGAGACCCAGTACTTC
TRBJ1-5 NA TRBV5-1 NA CASSLQGNGNQPQHF TGCGCCAGCAGCTTGCAGGGGAATGGCAATCAGCCCCAGCATTTT
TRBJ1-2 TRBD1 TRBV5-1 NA CASSLGAGTDYGYTF TGCGCCAGCAGCTTGGGTGCCGGGACAGACTATGGCTACACCTTC
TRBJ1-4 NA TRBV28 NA CASRSQNVREKLFF TGTGCCAGCCGGAGCCAAAACGTTAGGGAAAAACTGTTTTTT
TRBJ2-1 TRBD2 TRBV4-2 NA CASSRPPASGRGNEQFF TGTGCCAGCAGCCGACCACCGGCTAGCGGGAGAGGGAATGAGCAGTTCTTC
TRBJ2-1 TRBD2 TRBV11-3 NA CASTRGTSGSNEQFF TGTGCCAGCACTAGAGGGACTAGCGGGAGTAATGAGCAGTTCTTC
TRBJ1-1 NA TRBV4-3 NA CASSQDGGTTSEAFF TGCGCCAGCAGCCAAGATGGGGGGACGACGAGTGAAGCTTTCTTT
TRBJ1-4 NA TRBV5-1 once CASSFGRSEEKLFF TGCGCCAGCAGCTTCGGCCGGTCGGAGGAAAAACTGTTTTTT
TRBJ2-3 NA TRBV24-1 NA CATSDLYSKPGEPNTQYF TGTGCCACCAGTGATTTGTACAGCAAGCCCGGGGAACCGAATACGCAGTATTTT
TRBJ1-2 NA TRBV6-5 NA CAIQTGDYGYTF TGTGCCATCCAAACCGGAGACTATGGCTACACCTTC
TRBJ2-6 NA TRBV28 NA CASSGSPSGANVLTF TGTGCCAGCAGCGGGAGCCCGTCTGGGGCCAACGTCCTGACTTTC
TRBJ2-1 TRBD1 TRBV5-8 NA CASSEWTGEVWERQFF TGTGCCAGCAGCGAATGGACAGGGGAGGTCTGGGAGCGGCAGTTCTTC
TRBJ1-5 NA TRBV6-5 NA CANPQNSNQPQHF TGTGCCAACCCTCAGAATAGCAATCAGCCCCAGCATTTT
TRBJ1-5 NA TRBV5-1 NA CASSLGEVGNQPQHF TGCGCCAGCAGCTTGGGGGAGGTTGGCAATCAGCCCCAGCATTTT
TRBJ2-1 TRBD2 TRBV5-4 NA CASSFGTSGYNEQFF TGTGCCAGCAGCTTCGGGACTAGCGGCTACAATGAGCAGTTCTTC
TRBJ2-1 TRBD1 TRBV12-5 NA CASALQAGGFNEQFF TGTGCTAGTGCCCTTCAGGCAGGGGGCTTCAATGAGCAGTTCTTC
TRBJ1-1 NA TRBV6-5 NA CASRGGTEAFF TGTGCCAGCAGGGGAGGCACTGAAGCTTTCTTT
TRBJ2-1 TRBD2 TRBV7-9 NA CASSEPTGLAGVEQFF TGTGCCAGCAGCGAGCCTACGGGACTAGCGGGGGTCGAGCAGTTCTTC
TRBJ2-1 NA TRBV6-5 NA CASRAGLADNEQFF TGTGCCAGCAGGGCGGGACTGGCCGACAATGAGCAGTTCTTC